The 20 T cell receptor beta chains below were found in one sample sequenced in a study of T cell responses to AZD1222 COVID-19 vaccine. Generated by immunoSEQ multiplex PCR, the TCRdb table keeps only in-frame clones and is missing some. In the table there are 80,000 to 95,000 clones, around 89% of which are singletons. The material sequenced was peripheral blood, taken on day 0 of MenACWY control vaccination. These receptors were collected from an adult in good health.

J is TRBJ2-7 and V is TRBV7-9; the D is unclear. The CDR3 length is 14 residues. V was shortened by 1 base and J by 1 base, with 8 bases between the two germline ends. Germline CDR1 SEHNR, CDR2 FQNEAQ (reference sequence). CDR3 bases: TGTGCCAGCAGCTTAGTCGGGTCGTCCTACGAGCAGTACTTC. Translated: CASSLVGSSYEQYF.

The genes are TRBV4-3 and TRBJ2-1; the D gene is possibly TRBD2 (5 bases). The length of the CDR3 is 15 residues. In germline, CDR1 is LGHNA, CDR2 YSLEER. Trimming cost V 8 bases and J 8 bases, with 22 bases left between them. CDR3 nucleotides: TGCGCCAGCGCGGAGGTGGGAGAAACGGTAGATGAGCAGTTCTTC. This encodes CASAEVGETVDEQFF.

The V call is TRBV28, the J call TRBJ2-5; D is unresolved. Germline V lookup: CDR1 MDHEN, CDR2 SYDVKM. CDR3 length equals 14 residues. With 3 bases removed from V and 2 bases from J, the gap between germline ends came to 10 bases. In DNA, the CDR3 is TGTGCCAGCAGTTTTTCGGCAGGACAAGAGACCCAGTACTTC. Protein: CASSFSAGQETQYF.

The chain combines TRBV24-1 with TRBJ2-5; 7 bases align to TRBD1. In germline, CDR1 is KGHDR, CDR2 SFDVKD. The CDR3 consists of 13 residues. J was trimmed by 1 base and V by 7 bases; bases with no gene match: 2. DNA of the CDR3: TGTGCCACCAGCAGGGGGTCCCAAGAGACCCAGTACTTC. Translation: CATSRGSQETQYF.

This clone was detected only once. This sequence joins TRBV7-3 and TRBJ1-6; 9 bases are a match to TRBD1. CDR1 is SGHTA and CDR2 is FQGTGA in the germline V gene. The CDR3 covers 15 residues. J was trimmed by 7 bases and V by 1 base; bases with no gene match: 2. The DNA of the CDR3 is TGTGCCAGCAGCTTAAGTGGACAGGGGAATTCACCCCTCCACTTT. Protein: CASSLSGQGNSPLHF.

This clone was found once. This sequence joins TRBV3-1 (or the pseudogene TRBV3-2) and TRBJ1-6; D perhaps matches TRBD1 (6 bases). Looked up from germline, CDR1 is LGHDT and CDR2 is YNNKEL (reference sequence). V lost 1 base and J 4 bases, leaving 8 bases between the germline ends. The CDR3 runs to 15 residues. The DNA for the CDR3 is TGTGCCAGCAGCCAAGGGGGGCCATATAATTCACCCCTCCACTTT. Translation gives CASSQGGPYNSPLHF.

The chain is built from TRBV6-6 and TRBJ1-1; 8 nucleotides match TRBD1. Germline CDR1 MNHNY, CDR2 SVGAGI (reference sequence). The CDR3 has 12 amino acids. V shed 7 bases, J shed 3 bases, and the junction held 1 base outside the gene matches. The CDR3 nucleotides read TGTGCCAGCACAGGGGGCTACACTGAAGCTTTCTTT. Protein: CASTGGYTEAFF.

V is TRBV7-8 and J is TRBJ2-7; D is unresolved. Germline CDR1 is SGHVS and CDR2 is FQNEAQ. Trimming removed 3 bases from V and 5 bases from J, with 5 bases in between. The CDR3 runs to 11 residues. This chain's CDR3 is CASSFFHEQYF. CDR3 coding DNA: TGTGCCAGCAGCTTCTTCCACGAGCAGTACTTC.

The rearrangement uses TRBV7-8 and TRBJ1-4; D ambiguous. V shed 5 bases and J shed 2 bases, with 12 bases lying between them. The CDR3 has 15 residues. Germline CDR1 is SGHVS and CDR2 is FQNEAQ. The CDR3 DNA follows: TGTGCCAGCAGCCAAAGCCGGCTGACTAATGAAAAACTGTTTTTT. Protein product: CASSQSRLTNEKLFF.

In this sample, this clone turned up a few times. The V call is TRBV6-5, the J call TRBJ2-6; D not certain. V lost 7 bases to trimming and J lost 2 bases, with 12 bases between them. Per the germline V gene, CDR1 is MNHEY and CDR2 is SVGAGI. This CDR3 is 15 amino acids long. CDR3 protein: CASTTRIAGANVLTF. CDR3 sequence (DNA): TGTGCCAGCACCACCCGCATAGCTGGGGCCAACGTCCTGACTTTC.

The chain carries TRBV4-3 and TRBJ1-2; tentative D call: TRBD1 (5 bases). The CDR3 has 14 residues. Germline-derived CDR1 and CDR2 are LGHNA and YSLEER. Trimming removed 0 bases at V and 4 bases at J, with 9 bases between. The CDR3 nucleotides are TGCGCCAGCAGCCAAGAGATCGGGGGCTATGGCTACACCTTC. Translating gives CASSQEIGGYGYTF.

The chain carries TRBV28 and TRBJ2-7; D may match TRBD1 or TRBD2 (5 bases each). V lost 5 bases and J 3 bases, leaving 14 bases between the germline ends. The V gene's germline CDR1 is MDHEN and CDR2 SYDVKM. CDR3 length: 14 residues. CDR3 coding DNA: TGTGCCAGCAGTCGGGGACCCACTTTCTACGAGCAGTACTTC. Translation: CASSRGPTFYEQYF.

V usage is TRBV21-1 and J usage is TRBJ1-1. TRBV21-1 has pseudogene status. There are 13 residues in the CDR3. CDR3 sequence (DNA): TGTGCCAGCAGCCCAGGGACTCCGTTTGAAGCTTTCTTT. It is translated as CASSPGTPFEAFF.

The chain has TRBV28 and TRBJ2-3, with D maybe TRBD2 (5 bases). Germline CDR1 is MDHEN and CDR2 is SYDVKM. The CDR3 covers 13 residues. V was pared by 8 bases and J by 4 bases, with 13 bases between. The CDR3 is CASLGGPSDTQYF. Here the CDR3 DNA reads TGTGCCAGCCTCGGAGGCCCTTCAGATACGCAGTATTTT.

For the CDR3, the DNA is TGTGCCAGCAGCGTAGCGGGTAGACATTTACCCACCGGGGAGCTGTTTTTT. It is translated as CASSVAGRHLPTGELFF. This chain uses TRBV9 with TRBJ2-2; D is unresolved. Germline assignment: CDR1 SGDLS and CDR2 YYNGEE. The germline V and J ends were trimmed by 0 bases and 4 bases, with 16 bases remaining between them. This CDR3 spans 17 amino acids.

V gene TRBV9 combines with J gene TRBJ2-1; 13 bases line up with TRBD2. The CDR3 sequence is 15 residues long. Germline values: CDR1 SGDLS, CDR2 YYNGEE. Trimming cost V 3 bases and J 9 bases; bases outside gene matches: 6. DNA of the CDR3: TGTGCCAGCAGCGCGGGACTAGCGGGGACTACTGAGCAGTTCTTC. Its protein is CASSAGLAGTTEQFF.

CDR3 bases: TGTGCCAGCAGCGACGGGGTGGGAGGCTACACCTTC. Encoded protein: CASSDGVGGYTF. V is TRBV12-3 or TRBV12-4 and J is TRBJ1-2; no definite D call. This CDR3 contains 12 residues. V lost 6 bases, J lost 8 bases, and 13 bases lay in between.

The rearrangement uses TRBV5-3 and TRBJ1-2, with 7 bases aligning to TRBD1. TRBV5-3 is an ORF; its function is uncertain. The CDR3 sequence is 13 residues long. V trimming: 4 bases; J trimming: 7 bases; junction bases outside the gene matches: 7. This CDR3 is CARSTNRGRGYTF. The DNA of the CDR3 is TGTGCCAGAAGCACCAACAGGGGCCGTGGCTACACCTTC.

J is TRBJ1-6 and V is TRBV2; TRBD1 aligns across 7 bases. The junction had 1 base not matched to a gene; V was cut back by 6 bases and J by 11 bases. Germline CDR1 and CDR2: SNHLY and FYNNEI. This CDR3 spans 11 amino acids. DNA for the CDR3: TGTGCCAGCAGGACAGGGCCACCCCTCCACTTT. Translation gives CASRTGPPLHF.

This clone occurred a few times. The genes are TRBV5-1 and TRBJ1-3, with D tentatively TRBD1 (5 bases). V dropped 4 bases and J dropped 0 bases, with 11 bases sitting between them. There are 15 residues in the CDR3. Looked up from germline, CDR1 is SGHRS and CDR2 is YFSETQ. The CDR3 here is CASSPGGVSGNTIYF. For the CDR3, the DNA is TGCGCCAGCAGCCCCGGGGGGGTCTCTGGAAACACCATATATTTT. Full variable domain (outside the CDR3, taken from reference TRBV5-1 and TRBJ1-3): KAGVTQTPRYLIKTRGQQVTLSCSPISGHRSVSWYQQTPGQGLQFLFEYFSETQRNKGNFPGRFSGRQFSNSRSEMNVSTLELGDSALYLCASSPGGVSGNTIYFGEGSWLTVV.